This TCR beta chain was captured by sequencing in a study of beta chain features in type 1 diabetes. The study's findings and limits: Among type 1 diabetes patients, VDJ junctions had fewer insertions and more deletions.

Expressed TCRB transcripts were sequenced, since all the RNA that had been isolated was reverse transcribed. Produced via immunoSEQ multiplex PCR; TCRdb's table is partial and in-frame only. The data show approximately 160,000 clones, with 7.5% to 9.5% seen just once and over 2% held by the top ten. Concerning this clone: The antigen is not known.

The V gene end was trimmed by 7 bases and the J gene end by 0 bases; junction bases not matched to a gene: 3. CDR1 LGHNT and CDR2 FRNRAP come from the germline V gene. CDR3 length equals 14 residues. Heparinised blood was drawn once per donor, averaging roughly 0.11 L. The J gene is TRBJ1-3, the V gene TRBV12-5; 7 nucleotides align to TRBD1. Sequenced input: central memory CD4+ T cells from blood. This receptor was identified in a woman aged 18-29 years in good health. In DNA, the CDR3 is TGTGCTAGTGAGGAGGGGGCCTCTGGAAACACCATATATTTT. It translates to CASEEGASGNTIYF.